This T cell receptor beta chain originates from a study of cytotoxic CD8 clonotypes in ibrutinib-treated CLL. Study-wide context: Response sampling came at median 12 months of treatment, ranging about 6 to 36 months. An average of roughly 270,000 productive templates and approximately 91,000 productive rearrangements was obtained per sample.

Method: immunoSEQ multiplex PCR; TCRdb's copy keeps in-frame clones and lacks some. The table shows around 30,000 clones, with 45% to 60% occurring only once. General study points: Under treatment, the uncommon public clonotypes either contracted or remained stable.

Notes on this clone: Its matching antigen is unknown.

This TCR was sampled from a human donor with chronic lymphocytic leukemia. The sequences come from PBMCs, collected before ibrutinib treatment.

CDR3 DNA sequence: TGTGCCAGCAGCCACTCACCGGATACGCAGTATTTT. It specifies CASSHSPDTQYF. V is TRBV7-9 and J is TRBJ2-3; D gene uncertain. Germline loops: CDR1 SEHNR, CDR2 FQNEAQ (reference sequence). This CDR3 comprises 12 residues. V gave up 5 bases and J gave up 6 bases, with 9 bases separating them.